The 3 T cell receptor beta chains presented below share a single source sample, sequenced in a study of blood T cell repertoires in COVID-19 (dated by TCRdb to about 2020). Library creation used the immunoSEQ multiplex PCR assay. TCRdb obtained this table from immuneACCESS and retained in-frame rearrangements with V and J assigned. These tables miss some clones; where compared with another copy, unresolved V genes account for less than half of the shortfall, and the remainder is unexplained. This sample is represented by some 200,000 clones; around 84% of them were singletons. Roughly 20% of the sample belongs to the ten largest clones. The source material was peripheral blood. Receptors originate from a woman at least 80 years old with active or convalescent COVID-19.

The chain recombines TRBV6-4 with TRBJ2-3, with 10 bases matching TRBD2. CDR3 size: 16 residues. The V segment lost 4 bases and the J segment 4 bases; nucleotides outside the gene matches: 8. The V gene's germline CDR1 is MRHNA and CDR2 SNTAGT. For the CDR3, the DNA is TGTGCCAGCAGTGCGAGCGGGGGGGCCTCCCCAGATACGCAGTATTTT. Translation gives CASSASGGASPDTQYF.

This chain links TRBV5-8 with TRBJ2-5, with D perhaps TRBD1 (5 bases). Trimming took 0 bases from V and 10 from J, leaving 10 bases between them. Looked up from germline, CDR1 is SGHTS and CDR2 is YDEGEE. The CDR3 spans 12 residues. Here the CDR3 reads CASSLARVSQYF. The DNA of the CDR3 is TGTGCCAGCAGCTTGGCCAGGGTGAGCCAGTACTTC.

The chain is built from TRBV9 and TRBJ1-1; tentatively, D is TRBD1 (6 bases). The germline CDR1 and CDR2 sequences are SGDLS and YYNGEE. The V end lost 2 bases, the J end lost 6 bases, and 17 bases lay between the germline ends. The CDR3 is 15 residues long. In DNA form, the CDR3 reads TGTGCCAGCAGCGTCGAGGGTTGGGCAGGGGCTGAAGCTTTCTTT. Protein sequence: CASSVEGWAGAEAFF.